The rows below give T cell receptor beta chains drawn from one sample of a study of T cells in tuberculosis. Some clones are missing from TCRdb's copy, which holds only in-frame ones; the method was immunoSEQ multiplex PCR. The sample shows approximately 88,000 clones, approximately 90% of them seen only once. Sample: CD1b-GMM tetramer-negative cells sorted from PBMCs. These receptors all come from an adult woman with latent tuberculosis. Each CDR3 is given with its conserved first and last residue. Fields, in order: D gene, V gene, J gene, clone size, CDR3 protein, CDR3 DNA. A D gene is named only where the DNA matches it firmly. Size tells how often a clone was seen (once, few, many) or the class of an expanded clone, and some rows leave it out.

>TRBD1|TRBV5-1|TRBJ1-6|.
CASSSDRDSPLHF
TGCGCCAGCAGCTCGGACAGGGATTCACCCCTCCACTTT
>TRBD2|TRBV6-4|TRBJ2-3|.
CASSDSTSGGADTQYF
TGTGCCAGCAGTGACTCGACTAGCGGGGGGGCGGATACGCAGTATTTT
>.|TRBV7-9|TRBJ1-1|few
CASRSPLQGMDTEAFF
TGTGCCAGCAGATCACCCCTCCAGGGGATGGACACTGAAGCTTTCTTT
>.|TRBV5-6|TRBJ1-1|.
CASSFGRANTEAFF
TGTGCCAGCAGCTTCGGCAGGGCGAACACTGAAGCTTTCTTT
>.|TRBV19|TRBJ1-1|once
CASILWGGMGGTEAFF
TGTGCCAGTATTCTATGGGGCGGGATGGGCGGCACTGAAGCTTTCTTT
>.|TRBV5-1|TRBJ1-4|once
CASSPANSDEKLFF
TGCGCCAGCAGTCCTGCCAATAGTGATGAAAAACTGTTTTTT
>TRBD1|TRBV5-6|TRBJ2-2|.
CASSRDRGWNTGELFF
TGTGCCAGCAGCCGAGACAGGGGGTGGAACACCGGGGAGCTGTTTTTT
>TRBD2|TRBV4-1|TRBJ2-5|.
CASSQDPAGSQETQYF
TGCGCCAGCAGCCAAGACCCAGCGGGGAGCCAAGAGACCCAGTACTTC
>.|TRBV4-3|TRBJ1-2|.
CASSQELSRFSGYTF
TGCGCCAGCAGCCAAGAACTGTCACGGTTTTCTGGCTACACCTTC
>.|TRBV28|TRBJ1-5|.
CASSSASQGSNQPQHF
TGTGCCAGCAGTTCCGCTTCACAGGGTTCCAATCAGCCCCAGCATTTT
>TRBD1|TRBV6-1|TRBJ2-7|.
CASSEGTGKPYEQYF
TGTGCCAGCAGTGAAGGGACAGGGAAGCCCTACGAGCAGTACTTC
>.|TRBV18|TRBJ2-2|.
CASSPLRPTGTGELFF
TGTGCCAGCTCACCACTGCGGCCCACGGGCACCGGGGAGCTGTTTTTT
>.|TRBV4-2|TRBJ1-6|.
CATSTGTGSYNSPLHF
TGTGCCACCTCTACAGGGACCGGCTCCTATAATTCACCCCTCCACTTT
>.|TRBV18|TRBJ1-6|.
CASSPGANNSPLHF
TGTGCCAGCTCACCAGGGGCCAACAATTCACCCCTCCACTTT
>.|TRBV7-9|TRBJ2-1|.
CASSLAQYNEQFF
TGTGCCAGCAGCTTAGCTCAGTACAATGAGCAGTTCTTC
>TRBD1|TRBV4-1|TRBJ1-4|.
CASSQLTGVGEKLFF
TGCGCCAGCAGCCAACTGACAGGGGTGGGTGAAAAACTGTTTTTT
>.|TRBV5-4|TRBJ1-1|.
CASSFNRVGTEAFF
TGTGCCAGCAGCTTTAACAGGGTTGGCACTGAAGCTTTCTTT
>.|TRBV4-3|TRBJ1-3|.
CASSQDGGSGNTIYF
TGCGCCAGCAGCCAAGACGGAGGCTCTGGAAACACCATATATTTT
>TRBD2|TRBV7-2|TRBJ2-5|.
CASSSRLAGGGETQYF
TGTGCCAGCAGCTCAAGACTAGCGGGGGGGGGTGAGACCCAGTACTTC
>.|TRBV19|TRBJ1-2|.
CASRAGPSGYTF
TGTGCCAGTAGGGCTGGGCCCAGTGGCTACACCTTC
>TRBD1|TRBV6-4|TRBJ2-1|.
CASSATGGIGNEQFF
TGTGCCAGCAGTGCCACAGGGGGCATTGGCAATGAGCAGTTCTTC
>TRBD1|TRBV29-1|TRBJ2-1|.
CSATRTGGKNEQFF
TGCAGCGCGACGCGGACAGGGGGCAAAAATGAGCAGTTCTTC
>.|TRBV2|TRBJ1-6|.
CASSRSNNSPLHF
TGTGCCAGCAGTAGGAGCAATAATTCCCCCCTCCACTTT
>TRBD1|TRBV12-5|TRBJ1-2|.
CASGLVSGTGGIYGYTF
TGTGCTAGTGGTTTGGTGTCCGGGACAGGCGGTATCTATGGCTACACCTTC
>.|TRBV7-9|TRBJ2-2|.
CASSLWAGANTGELFF
TGTGCCAGCAGCTTATGGGCGGGGGCCAACACCGGGGAGCTGTTTTTT
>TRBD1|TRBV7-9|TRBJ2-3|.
CASSPSTGTGTDTQYF
TGTGCCAGCAGCCCATCGACAGGGACGGGCACAGATACGCAGTATTTT
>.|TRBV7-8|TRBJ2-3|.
CASSSAITDTQYF
TGTGCCAGCAGCTCAGCTATCACAGATACGCAGTATTTT
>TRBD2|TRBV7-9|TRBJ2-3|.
CASGGLAGDWSYPDTQYF
TGTGCCAGCGGGGGACTAGCGGGGGATTGGTCCTACCCGGATACGCAGTATTTT